This is a list of T cell receptor beta chains from one sample in a study of blood T cell repertoires in COVID-19. Sequenced by immunoSEQ multiplex PCR; TCRdb stores in-frame clones only, minus some. The sample has about 74,000 clones, roughly four fifths seen once; the top ten hold about 37%. Specimen: peripheral blood. Receptors originate from a man aged 65 to 79 with acute or convalescent COVID-19. The conserved cysteine and the conserved F or W are not part of the CDR3 here.

J gene | V gene | CDR3 protein
TRBJ2-2 | TRBV18 | ASSPSTGISGELF
TRBJ1-2 | TRBV30 | ARKGSRAYGYT
TRBJ1-2 | TRBV7-6 | ASSPNPGQGIGYGYT
TRBJ1-1 | TRBV2 | ASKLSDSRNTEAF
TRBJ1-3 | TRBV29-1 | SVSTGTGNTIY
TRBJ2-5 | TRBV5-1 | ASSPGQVGEETQY
TRBJ2-7 | TRBV19 | ASSRTSGSYEQY
TRBJ1-5 | TRBV28 | ASSSRVFSNQPQH
TRBJ1-2 | TRBV19 | ASTPRDRRGGYT
TRBJ1-5 | TRBV4-3 | ASSQDEESNQPQH
TRBJ2-1 | TRBV2 | ASTYSYDEQF
TRBJ2-2 | TRBV6-2/TRBV6-3 | ASSRGSGTGELF
TRBJ1-3 | TRBV10-1 | ASSDLAGNTIY
TRBJ2-1 | TRBV6-4 | ASSDSSGRIYNEQF
TRBJ2-1 | TRBV4-1 | ASSRRLAGGSNEQF
TRBJ1-2 | TRBV24-1 | ATIRDRVVFGYT
TRBJ1-2 | TRBV7-9 | ASSLAPQDRYYGYT
TRBJ2-1 | TRBV19 | ASSMSGAYNEQF
TRBJ1-1 | TRBV14 | ASSQVLLEEAF
TRBJ1-1 | TRBV6-2/TRBV6-3 | ASSWDSWGTEAF
TRBJ2-5 | TRBV5-1 | ASSWTGTLQETQY
TRBJ2-7 | TRBV28 | ASRGGAYEQY
TRBJ1-4 | TRBV5-1 | ASRSIPGTVNEKLF
TRBJ2-5 | TRBV5-1 | ASSLAGGETQY